This TCR beta chain was identified in a study of blood T cell repertoires in COVID-19. Background on the study: Sample material is recorded as cDNA or gDNA derived from T cells, B-cell-depleted T cells, or PBMCs.

Generated by immunoSEQ multiplex PCR, the TCRdb table keeps only in-frame clones and is missing some. The table includes some 14,000 clones, 90% detected once. The germline V gene has CDR1 LGHNA and CDR2 YNFKEQ. The ends lost 1 base at V and 4 bases at J; junction bases unmatched: 7. This CDR3 region has 17 residues. The sample taken for sequencing was peripheral blood. This chain joins TRBV4-2 and TRBJ2-5; 12 positions agree with TRBD1. The TCR comes from a human donor in a cohort sampled during active COVID-19. In DNA form, the CDR3 reads TGTGCCAGCAGCCAAGGAGCCGGGACAGGGGGCGTAGAGACCCAGTACTTC. Translated: CASSQGAGTGGVETQYF.